The rows below give T cell receptor beta chains drawn from one sample of a study of radiation and T cells in renal cell carcinoma. Data came from immunoSEQ multiplex PCR; TCRdb stores just in-frame clones and leaves some out. The sample lists 120,000 or so clones; 80% to 90% were seen once. Specimen: blood, collected from a patient whose treatment included radiotherapy and nephrectomy. The source is an older woman with renal cell carcinoma. Both conserved end residues are part of each CDR3. The D gene is left open where the match is weak. Not all rows give a size; the values are once, few, many and, for expanded clones, a class.

d_call	clone_size	j_call	v_call	cdr3_nt	cdr3_aa
TRBD2	NA	TRBJ2-2	TRBV7-2	TGTGCCAGCAGCTTACGAGCGGGAGGCGACACCGGGGAGCTGTTTTTT	CASSLRAGGDTGELFF
NA	once	TRBJ1-1	TRBV5-6	TGTGCCAGCAGCTCCCTGGGGGTAAGGGATGAAGCTTTCTTT	CASSSLGVRDEAFF
NA	NA	TRBJ2-2	TRBV7-2	TGTGCATCTGCAGGGGCCTCCCTGGGCACCGGGGAGCTGTTTTTT	CASAGASLGTGELFF
TRBD1	few	TRBJ1-2	TRBV6-6	TGTGCCAGCAGTACGACAGGGGTTAACTATGGCTACACCTTC	CASSTTGVNYGYTF
NA	NA	TRBJ2-7	TRBV5-1	TGCGCCAGCAGCTTGGCCGCTAGAAACGAGCAGTACTTC	CASSLAARNEQYF
TRBD1	NA	TRBJ1-1	TRBV6-1	TGTGCCAGCAGCCCCCTGGACAGGGCGGGTGAAGCTTTCTTT	CASSPLDRAGEAFF
NA	NA	TRBJ2-5	TRBV6-1	TGTGCCAGCAGTGACTGGATAGCACTAGCCCAAGAGACCCAGTACTTC	CASSDWIALAQETQYF
NA	NA	TRBJ1-2	TRBV4-3	TGCGCCAGCAGCCAGAAACAGGGCCTCACAGGCTACACCTTC	CASSQKQGLTGYTF
NA	NA	TRBJ1-1	TRBV28	TGTGCCAGCAGTCCCGGGGGGGCTTCCCACACTGAAGCTTTCTTT	CASSPGGASHTEAFF
TRBD1	NA	TRBJ1-2	TRBV30	TGTGCCTGGACGGAAGGGACAGGGGGCGGTGGCTACACCTTC	CAWTEGTGGGGYTF
NA	NA	TRBJ2-7	TRBV7-9	TGTGCCAGCAGCTTATCTGCAGGGGCCGACGAGCAGTACTTC	CASSLSAGADEQYF
NA	NA	TRBJ2-1	TRBV15	TGTGCCACCAGTTCGGGAGGACAGCCATCCCATGAGCAGTTCTTC	CATSSGGQPSHEQFF
NA	NA	TRBJ2-7	TRBV27	TGTGCCAGCAGTTCTTGGCAGGGGAAGCAGTACTTC	CASSSWQGKQYF
NA	once	TRBJ2-2	TRBV11-2	TGTGGGACCCGGGGGCCGAACACCGGGGAGCTGTTTTTT	CGTRGPNTGELFF
NA	NA	TRBJ1-1	TRBV9	TGTGCCAGCACCCCAGGCGCTACAGGGTTGAACACTGAAGCTTTCTTT	CASTPGATGLNTEAFF